The clone carrying this T cell receptor (beta chain) has more than one count but fewer than ten. Its antigen is unknown. The assay was immunoSEQ multiplex PCR, and TCRdb's table has in-frame clones only and misses some. The sample contains approximately 20,000 clones, more than 60% of which appear only once. V dropped 5 bases and J dropped 10; count of bases not matched to a gene: 8. The CDR3 length is 15 residues. Germline CDR1 reads MNHEY; CDR2 reads SVGAGI. The data were obtained in a study of T cell clonotyping in hematopoietic cell transplantation. Study findings and constraints: Pathologically expanded recipient clonotypes increased progressively from day 30 to day 180 as diversity fell.

The sequence was collected from a man aged 55-75 years in good health. Some clones in this sample may be carry-over from other donors' samples. Sequencing input: peripheral blood mononuclear cells. The V and J genes are TRBV6-5 and TRBJ1-6, with 10 nucleotides matching TRBD1. The CDR3 nucleotides are TGTGCCAGCAGTATAACCGGGACAGGGGAGTCACCCCTCCACTTT. Its protein product is CASSITGTGESPLHF.